This is a list of T cell receptor beta chains from one sample in a study of CD8 T cells in ankylosing spondylitis. Via MiXCR, TCRdb re-called the 5' RACE reads, giving one row per CDR3 protein. The table lists about 150,000 distinct CDR3 sequences, over 9.5% of them singletons. Material: blood, either unsorted or a sorted T cell fraction (not recorded which). Receptors were obtained from a female donor with ankylosing spondylitis or in good health (not recorded which). CDR3s include the opening cysteine and the closing phenylalanine or tryptophan. Fields, in order: V gene, D gene, clone size, J gene, CDR3 protein, CDR3 DNA. The D gene is left open where the match is weak. Where a row states a size, it is once, few, many or the class of an expanded clone; other rows omit it.

>TRBV5-1|TRBD2|many|TRBJ2-1
CASSVGLAGVKAGYNEQFF
TGCGCCAGCAGCGTCGGACTAGCGGGAGTCAAAGCGGGATACAATGAGCAGTTCTTC
>TRBV20-1|TRBD2|many|TRBJ2-5
CSAPPGTSGGSGETQYF
TGCAGTGCTCCCCCCGGGACTAGCGGGGGATCGGGGGAGACCCAGTACTTC
>TRBV24-1|.|many|TRBJ2-2
CATSDGLGRWTGELFF
TGTGCCACCAGTGATGGCTTAGGGCGATGGACCGGGGAGCTGTTTTTT
>TRBV10-3|.|many|TRBJ1-1
CAMTDNWSTEAFF
TGTGCCATGACGGACAATTGGAGCACTGAAGCTTTCTTT
>TRBV19|TRBD2|.|TRBJ2-7
CASSILAGASYEQYF
TGTGCCAGTAGTATACTTGCGGGAGCGTCCTACGAGCAGTACTTC
>TRBV28|TRBD2|many|TRBJ2-1
CASTLGGINEQFF
TGTGCCAGCACTCTGGGGGGGATTAATGAGCAGTTCTTC
>TRBV3-1|TRBD1|few|TRBJ2-1
CASSQDYGTGVINEQFF
TGTGCCAGCAGCCAAGATTACGGGACAGGGGTTATCAATGAGCAGTTCTTC
>TRBV5-1|.|.|TRBJ2-5
CANRQETQYF
TGCGCCAACAGGCAAGAGACCCAGTACTTC
>TRBV12-3/TRBV12-4|.|many|TRBJ1-2
CASSPIGGNYGYTF
TGTGCCAGCAGTCCGATAGGCGGCAACTATGGCTACACCTTC
>TRBV5-1|.|.|TRBJ2-5
CASSLGADPQETQYF
TGCGCCAGCAGCTTGGGGGCAGACCCCCAAGAGACCCAGTACTTC
>TRBV12-3/TRBV12-4|.|many|TRBJ2-2
CASRGLHTGELFF
TGTGCCAGCAGGGGACTGCACACCGGGGAGCTGTTTTTT
>TRBV14|TRBD1|many|TRBJ2-4
CASSTYRGNIQYF
TGTGCCAGCAGCACTTACAGGGGGAACATTCAGTACTTC
>TRBV7-2|TRBD1|many|TRBJ2-5
CASSWTGGPRETQYF
TGTGCCAGCAGCTGGACAGGGGGCCCGAGAGAGACCCAGTACTTC
>TRBV4-1|.|many|TRBJ1-2
CASSQDPAGPYGYTF
TGCGCCAGCAGCCAAGATCCGGCAGGGCCCTATGGCTACACCTTC
>TRBV29-1|.|many|TRBJ1-1
CSVYPPLSNTEAFF
TGCAGCGTATACCCCCCCCTATCGAACACTGAAGCTTTCTTT
>TRBV7-6|TRBD2|many|TRBJ2-2
CASKGTGGVDTGELFF
TGTGCCAGCAAGGGGACGGGAGGGGTCGACACCGGGGAGCTGTTTTTT
>TRBV12-3/TRBV12-4|.|many|TRBJ2-5
CASSPGVPMGEETQYF
TGTGCCAGCAGTCCGGGGGTACCCATGGGGGAAGAGACCCAGTACTTC
>TRBV12-3/TRBV12-4|TRBD2|many|TRBJ2-5
CASTHLAGGLETQYF
TGTGCCAGCACCCACCTAGCGGGAGGGTTAGAGACCCAGTACTTC